Listed below are T cell receptor beta chains from one sample, sequenced in a study of blood T cell repertoires in COVID-19. Method: immunoSEQ multiplex PCR; TCRdb's copy keeps in-frame clones and lacks some. This table holds about 220,000 clones, 60% to 85% found once. The material sequenced was peripheral blood. The source is a woman in her sixties or seventies with acute or convalescent COVID-19. Each CDR3 is given with its conserved first and last residue. A D gene is named only where the DNA matches it firmly. A row's size may be missing; if present it is once, few, many or a size class.

clone_size j_call v_call d_call cdr3_nt cdr3_aa
- TRBJ1-4 TRBV6-5 TRBD1 TGTGCCAGCAGTCGCCGGGACAGGATTAATGAAAAACTGTTTTTT CASSRRDRINEKLFF
few TRBJ1-5 TRBV4-1 TRBD1 TGCGCCAGCAGCCTAGGAAGCGGACAGGGTGGTCAGCCCCAGCATTTT CASSLGSGQGGQPQHF
- TRBJ2-3 TRBV5-1 TRBD1 TGCGCCAGCAGCCGGGACAGGGGTAGCGCAGATACGCAGTATTTT CASSRDRGSADTQYF
- TRBJ1-2 TRBV9 - TGTGCCAGCAGCGTCAGGGCCAGCTATGGCTACACCTTC CASSVRASYGYTF
- TRBJ2-7 TRBV18 TRBD2 TGTGCCAGCTCAGGACTAGCGGGGGGTTCCTCCTACGAGCAGTACTTC CASSGLAGGSSYEQYF
- TRBJ2-1 TRBV3-1/TRBV3-2 - TGTGCCAGCAGCCAAGGAGGATTACGGCCCAATGAGCAGTTCTTC CASSQGGLRPNEQFF
- TRBJ1-1 TRBV30 - TGTGCCTGGATTTGGGCACAAAAAGCTTTCTTT CAWIWAQKAFF
- TRBJ2-5 TRBV7-2 TRBD1 TGTGCCAGCAGCTTAACAGGGGGGGAGACCCAGTACTTC CASSLTGGETQYF
- TRBJ2-5 TRBV11-2 - TGTGCCAGCAGCTTAAAGACGTCAGGGACCCAGTACTTC CASSLKTSGTQYF
- TRBJ1-4 TRBV12-5 - TGTGCTAGTGGCAACCCCTCGGGCGGGGTGTTTTTT CASGNPSGGVFF
- TRBJ1-5 TRBV7-9 - TGTGCCAGCAGCTTCGGGGTGCCACAGCCCCAGCATTTT CASSFGVPQPQHF
- TRBJ1-2 TRBV19 TRBD1 TGTGCCAGTAGCATACAGGGACAGCTCTCCTATGGCTACACCTTC CASSIQGQLSYGYTF
- TRBJ2-2 TRBV7-3 - TGTGCCAGCAGCTTAACACGGGGAGGCGGGGAGCTGTTTTTT CASSLTRGGGELFF
- TRBJ1-1 TRBV7-8 TRBD1 TGTGCCAGCAGAACAGGGGGGGCGACGTCTGAAGCTTTCTTT CASRTGGATSEAFF
- TRBJ1-2 TRBV10-2 TRBD1 TGCGCCAGCAGCGTCCCGGACAGGGGAGAGCGGGGCTACACCTTC CASSVPDRGERGYTF
once TRBJ2-4 TRBV7-2 - TGTGCCAGCAGCTTAGGAACAGATCTAAACCACGCTAAAAACATTCAGTACTTC CASSLGTDLNHAKNIQYF
once TRBJ2-1 TRBV11-2 TRBD2 TGTGCCAGCAGCTTAGAGCGCGGCGGGGGGGTTCGCAATGAGCAGTTCTTC CASSLERGGGVRNEQFF
once TRBJ1-1 TRBV18 - TGTGCCAGCTCACCACTGGGATCTGAAGCGGGAACTGAAGCTTTCTTT CASSPLGSEAGTEAFF
- TRBJ1-5 TRBV30 TRBD1 TGTGCCTGGACAGGGGGCCTTGGTAATCAGCCCCAGCATTTT CAWTGGLGNQPQHF
- TRBJ2-1 TRBV3-1/TRBV3-2 TRBD2 TGTGCCAGCAGCCAAGGGTTGAGCGGGGGTTACAATGAGCAGTTCTTC CASSQGLSGGYNEQFF
once TRBJ2-2 TRBV19 TRBD2 TGTGCCAGTAGTATAGCGGGGGGGAAGAACACCGGGGAGCTGTTTTTT CASSIAGGKNTGELFF
- TRBJ2-4 TRBV19 TRBD2 TGTGCCAGTAGTCCCCAGACTAGCGGGGGACTAGCGGGGGGGATAGCCAAAAACATTCAGTACTTC CASSPQTSGGLAGGIAKNIQYF